Listed below are T cell receptor beta chains from one sample, sequenced in a study of metastatic and nonmetastatic thyroid tumors. TCRdb called clones again from the PCR reads with MiXCR. The sample consists of about 32,000 clones, less than 20% of them appearing once. Source material: blood. These TCRs come from a female donor with papillary thyroid cancer or a benign thyroid nodule (not recorded which). Some clones in this sample may be carry-over from other donors' samples. Both conserved end residues are part of each CDR3. Each record gives: V gene, J gene, D gene, clone size, CDR3 protein, CDR3 DNA. A D gene is named only where the DNA matches it firmly. Clone size, where shown, is once, few, many, or a class for clones that have expanded.

TRBV3-1,TRBJ2-7,NA,medium-sized,CASSRDSYEQYF,TGTGCCAGCAGCCGGGACTCCTACGAGCAGTACTTC
TRBV5-1,TRBJ2-5,TRBD2,many,CASSLGLLAGSSETQYF,TGCGCCAGCAGCTTGGGCCTACTAGCGGGGTCGTCGGAGACCCAGTACTTC
TRBV24-1,TRBJ2-2,TRBD1,many,CATGQGVTGELFF,TGTGCCACTGGACAGGGGGTCACCGGGGAGCTGTTTTTT
TRBV6-1,TRBJ1-2,NA,few,CASSLIRDNKDGYTF,TGTGCCAGCAGCCTCATCAGGGATAATAAGGATGGCTACACCTTC
TRBV20-1,TRBJ2-7,TRBD2,NA,CSATGTNYEQYF,TGCAGTGCCACCGGGACTAACTACGAGCAGTACTTC
TRBV6-6,TRBJ2-7,TRBD1,many,CASSYHIRDRGYEQYF,TGTGCCAGCAGTTATCACATCCGGGACAGGGGCTACGAGCAGTACTTC
TRBV6-4,TRBJ2-5,TRBD2,NA,CASSELAGGQETQYF,TGTGCCAGCAGTGAGCTAGCGGGGGGCCAAGAGACCCAGTACTTC
TRBV20-1,TRBJ1-3,NA,NA,CSCWRKGFGNTIYF,TGCAGCTGCTGGCGAAAAGGCTTTGGGAACACCATATATTTT
TRBV9,TRBJ2-2,TRBD2,NA,CASSPRLALNTGELFF,TGTGCCAGCAGCCCCCGACTAGCGTTAAACACCGGGGAGCTGTTTTTT
TRBV6-1,TRBJ1-5,NA,few,CAGSEAGAQPQHF,TGTGCCGGCAGTGAAGCCGGCGCTCAGCCCCAGCATTTT
TRBV28,TRBJ1-2,TRBD1,few,CASSPYRDSHGYTF,TGTGCCAGCAGTCCGTACCGGGACAGTCACGGCTACACCTTC
TRBV6-1,TRBJ2-1,NA,many,CASSSRVLDEQFF,TGTGCCAGCAGTTCCAGGGTTTTGGATGAGCAGTTCTTC
TRBV6-1,TRBJ2-5,NA,NA,CASSERGWSKETQYF,TGTGCCAGCAGTGAGAGGGGCTGGAGCAAAGAGACCCAGTACTTC
TRBV10-1,TRBJ1-6,TRBD1,medium-sized,CARKRTGDYNSPLHF,TGCGCCCGAAAACGGACAGGTGACTATAATTCACCCCTCCACTTT
TRBV15,TRBJ1-1,NA,few,CATRRDTGWGTEAFF,TGTGCCACCAGGAGAGACACAGGGTGGGGAACTGAAGCTTTCTTT
TRBV10-1,TRBJ2-1,NA,many,CASSEFGEQFF,TGCGCCAGCAGTGAGTTCGGTGAGCAGTTCTTC
TRBV18,TRBJ1-2,NA,NA,CASSQTQDNYGYTF,TGTGCCAGCTCCCAAACCCAGGATAACTATGGCTACACCTTC
TRBV6-1,TRBJ2-3,NA,few,CACSQRLELYLYF,TGTGCCTGCAGTCAAAGGCTAGAATTATATCTGTATTTT
TRBV6-1,TRBJ1-1,NA,many,CASRKGGEPEAFF,TGTGCCAGCCGCAAGGGGGGTGAGCCTGAAGCTTTCTTT
TRBV5-1,TRBJ1-2,NA,NA,CASSAGGQGLGGYTF,TGCGCCAGCAGCGCGGGCGGCCAGGGTCTCGGGGGCTACACCTTC
TRBV20-1,TRBJ1-1,NA,NA,CSACAGFYTEAFF,TGCAGTGCTTGCGCAGGGTTTTACACTGAAGCTTTCTTT
TRBV28,TRBJ1-2,TRBD1,many,CASSGDRNYGYTF,TGTGCCAGCAGTGGGGACAGGAACTATGGCTACACCTTC
TRBV20-1,TRBJ2-7,NA,NA,CSAQGASGTYDQNF,TGCAGTGCTCAGGGGGCTAGCGGGACCTACGATCAGAACTTC
TRBV12-3/TRBV12-4,TRBJ1-2,NA,few,CASSAGTGYTF,TGTGCCAGCAGTGCCGGTACAGGGTACACCTTC
TRBV20-1,TRBJ1-6,NA,NA,CSATVQGTGSSPLHF,TGCAGTGCCACCGTCCAGGGAACCGGTAGTTCACCCCTCCACTTT
TRBV20-1,TRBJ1-3,NA,NA,CSASYKTGNTIYF,TGCAGTGCTAGCTACAAGACTGGAAACACCATATATTTT
TRBV7-2,TRBJ2-3,NA,many,CASSLGIPTDTQYF,TGTGCCAGCAGCTTAGGGATCCCCACAGATACGCAGTATTTT
TRBV7-9,TRBJ2-2,NA,NA,CASSLMGAAGELFF,TGTGCCAGCAGCTTAATGGGGGCGGCCGGGGAGCTGTTTTTT
TRBV28,TRBJ2-7,NA,NA,CASSFLRQGFVGEQYF,TGTGCCAGCAGTTTTCTTCGGCAGGGATTTGTTGGGGAGCAGTACTTC
TRBV11-2,TRBJ2-1,NA,NA,CASSLGNNEQFF,TGTGCCAGCAGCTTAGGTAACAATGAGCAGTTCTTC
TRBV30,TRBJ2-1,TRBD1,NA,CARTATGGLYNEQFF,TGTGCCCGTACCGCGACAGGGGGCCTATACAATGAGCAGTTCTTC
TRBV27,TRBJ2-1,NA,many,CASSTTGIYNEQFF,TGTGCCAGCAGTACCACAGGGATATACAATGAGCAGTTCTTC
TRBV28,TRBJ2-3,NA,NA,CASEGTDTDTQYF,TGTGCCAGCGAAGGGACCGACACAGATACGCAGTATTTT
TRBV3-1,TRBJ1-2,TRBD1,many,CASSQGQGMVGYTF,TGTGCCAGCAGCCAAGGACAGGGGATGGTCGGCTACACCTTC
TRBV7-9,TRBJ1-3,NA,once,CASSRGQHTGNTIYF,TGTGCCAGCAGCAGAGGACAGCATACTGGAAACACCATATATTTT
TRBV15,TRBJ2-6,TRBD1,NA,CATSTTGTGANVLTF,TGTGCCACCAGCACGACAGGGACCGGGGCCAACGTCCTGACTTTC
TRBV7-2,TRBJ1-2,NA,many,CASSYSVAPDGYTF,TGTGCCAGCAGCTACTCCGTCGCACCGGATGGCTACACCTTC
TRBV20-1,TRBJ2-1,NA,NA,CSAFYNEQFF,TGCAGTGCTTTCTACAATGAGCAGTTCTTC
TRBV6-1,TRBJ1-1,TRBD1,many,CASRVGQGNTEAFF,TGTGCCAGCAGAGTGGGACAGGGGAACACTGAAGCTTTCTTT
TRBV6-1,TRBJ2-7,TRBD1,few,CASRTGVEQYF,TGTGCCAGCAGAACAGGGGTCGAGCAGTACTTC
TRBV20-1,TRBJ2-2,TRBD2,many,CSATLGGDPNTRELFF,TGCAGTGCTACACTCGGGGGGGACCCGAACACCAGGGAGCTGTTTTTT